The T cell receptor beta chain under discussion was sequenced for a study of lymphopenia after photon versus proton radiotherapy. Study-level points and caveats: Only patients who died were analyzed for survival; proton advantage is unproven. Photon-treated patients lost naive T cells and TCR diversity; proton-treated stayed stable. A bigger post-nadir fall in TCR diversity correlated inversely with survival time in deceased patients. Post-nadir diversity loss with photons came from oligoclonal expansion, particularly CD8+ Temra cells.

TCRdb's copy holds only in-frame clones and misses some; the assay was immunoSEQ multiplex PCR. The data show about 160,000 clones, less than 90% seen once. Trimming shortened V by 4 bases and J by 1 base, and 11 bases separated the two germline ends. This CDR3 is built from 15 residues. Germline CDR1 reads SGHTS; CDR2 reads YDEGEE. A remark on this clone: The antigen remains unidentified.

This TCR was sampled from a man in his fifties with gastric cancer. The chain couples TRBV5-8 to TRBJ1-4, with a weak D call TRBD1 (5 bases). Sequencing was performed on peripheral blood, taken from a patient treated with photon-based radiotherapy. Here the CDR3 DNA reads TGTGCCAGCAGCACCGGGGGAGAAACTAATGAAAAACTGTTTTTT. Translating gives CASSTGGETNEKLFF.